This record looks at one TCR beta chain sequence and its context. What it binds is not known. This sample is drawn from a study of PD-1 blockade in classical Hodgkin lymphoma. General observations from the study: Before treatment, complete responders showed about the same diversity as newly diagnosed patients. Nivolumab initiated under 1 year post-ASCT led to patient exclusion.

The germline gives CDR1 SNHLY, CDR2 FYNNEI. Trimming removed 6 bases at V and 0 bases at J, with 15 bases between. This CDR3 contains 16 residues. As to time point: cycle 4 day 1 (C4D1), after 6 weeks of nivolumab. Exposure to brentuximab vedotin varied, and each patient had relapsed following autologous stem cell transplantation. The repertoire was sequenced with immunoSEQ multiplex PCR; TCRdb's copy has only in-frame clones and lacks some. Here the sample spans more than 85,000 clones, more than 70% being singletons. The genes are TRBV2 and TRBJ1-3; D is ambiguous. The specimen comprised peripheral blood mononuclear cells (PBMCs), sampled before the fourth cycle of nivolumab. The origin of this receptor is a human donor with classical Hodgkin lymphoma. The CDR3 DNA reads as TGTGCCAGCAGCGAGGATCCGTGGACCTCTGGAAACACCATATATTTT. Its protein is CASSEDPWTSGNTIYF.